These T cell receptor beta chains were read from a single sample in a study of regulatory T cells in long-lasting Graves disease. TCRdb reprocessed the multiplex PCR reads via MiXCR and lists one record per CDR3 protein. The data show roughly 450,000 distinct CDR3 sequences, roughly a quarter seen once. This sample comprised peripheral blood mononuclear cells (PBMCs), obtained when the disease was refractory, from a patient treated with antithyroid drugs. These receptors all come from a female donor with Graves disease. Both conserved end residues are part of each CDR3. Fields, in order: CDR3 DNA, CDR3 protein, V gene, clone size, J gene, D gene. A D gene is named only where the DNA matches it firmly. Clone size is shown for a subset of rows, as once, few, many or a class of expanded clone.

TGTGCCAGCAGTTACACCCCCGGGGCAGGGCCCACTGAAGCTTTCTTT | CASSYTPGAGPTEAFF | TRBV6-5 | many | TRBJ1-1 | -
TGCAGCGCCAGTGATACCGGGGAGCTGTTTTTT | CSASDTGELFF | TRBV29-1 | few | TRBJ2-2 | -
TGTGCCAGCTCACCTTTGGACGGAAAGAACACTGAAGCTTTCTTT | CASSPLDGKNTEAFF | TRBV18 | - | TRBJ1-1 | -
TGTGCCAGCAGTTTCTCGACAGGGGGCGGCGGGGAGCTGTTTTTT | CASSFSTGGGGELFF | TRBV12-3/TRBV12-4 | - | TRBJ2-2 | TRBD1
TGTGCCAGCAGCCAAGGGGGCGCTTGGGGAAACACCATATATTTT | CASSQGGAWGNTIYF | TRBV28 | few | TRBJ1-3 | TRBD1
TGTGCCAGTAGTACACAAAGACACGTGGAGCCCCAGCATTTT | CASSTQRHVEPQHF | TRBV19 | - | TRBJ1-5 | -
TGCAGTGCGAGAGCGGGAGCGGGTACCGGGGAGCTGTTTTTT | CSARAGAGTGELFF | TRBV20-1 | - | TRBJ2-2 | TRBD2
TGCGCCAGCAGCTTGGAGGGACAGGGTTTTGAAAAACTGTTTTTT | CASSLEGQGFEKLFF | TRBV5-1 | many | TRBJ1-4 | TRBD1
TGTGCCGATGGGGAGGATGGCTACACCTTC | CADGEDGYTF | TRBV25-1 | few | TRBJ1-2 | -
TGTGCCAGCAGCTTTCTCGGCGGGAACCACCTAAACATTCAGTACTTC | CASSFLGGNHLNIQYF | TRBV7-8 | - | TRBJ2-4 | -
TGTGCCAGCAGTTACGGTCAATACTCCTACGAGCAGTACTTC | CASSYGQYSYEQYF | TRBV6-9 | few | TRBJ2-7 | -
TGTGCCAGCACCAAGGCCGTGGCGGGAGTGGAGACCCAGTACTTC | CASTKAVAGVETQYF | TRBV27 | many | TRBJ2-5 | TRBD2
TGTGCCAGCAGTTTTCAGGGAGGCTCACCCCTCCACTTT | CASSFQGGSPLHF | TRBV12-3/TRBV12-4 | - | TRBJ1-6 | -
TGCAGTGCTAGAGCTGACAGGGGAGTGAGGGTACGCACAGATACGCAGTATTTT | CSARADRGVRVRTDTQYF | TRBV20-1 | - | TRBJ2-3 | TRBD1
TGTGCCAGCAGCCAAGACATGGGAGGGGAGAGAACTGAAGCTTTCTTT | CASSQDMGGERTEAFF | TRBV4-2 | - | TRBJ1-1 | -
TGTGCCACCAGCAGAGAGACGGGGGGTGGCAATGAGCAGTTCTTC | CATSRETGGGNEQFF | TRBV15 | - | TRBJ2-1 | TRBD2
TGCAGTGCTAGCCTCGTCACAGATACGCAGTATTTT | CSASLVTDTQYF | TRBV20-1 | - | TRBJ2-3 | -
TGTGCCAGCAGCTTTATGACTAGCGAGGATACGCAGTATTTT | CASSFMTSEDTQYF | TRBV7-9 | few | TRBJ2-3 | TRBD2
TGTGCCATCAGTGGAGCGGGGAACACCGGGGAGCTGTTTTTT | CAISGAGNTGELFF | TRBV10-3 | - | TRBJ2-2 | -
TGCGCCAGCAGCTTGGAGAGGATGAACACTGAAGCTTTCTTT | CASSLERMNTEAFF | TRBV5-1 | few | TRBJ1-1 | -
TGTGCCAGCACCCCACGTGGGGCGCGGGGGGCCGGGGAGCTGTTTTTT | CASTPRGARGAGELFF | TRBV28 | many | TRBJ2-2 | TRBD2
TGCAGCGTTGTGGCAGGGGGAAGTTTCGGGCAGTACTTC | CSVVAGGSFGQYF | TRBV29-1 | few | TRBJ2-7 | TRBD1
TGTGCCAGCAGCTTGGAGGGACCGACGGCCACTGAAGCTTTCTTT | CASSLEGPTATEAFF | TRBV7-9 | - | TRBJ1-1 | -
TGTGCCAGGATTCCACGGTCCTGGAACACCGGGGAGCTGTTTTTT | CARIPRSWNTGELFF | TRBV6-1 | - | TRBJ2-2 | -
TGCGCCAGCAGCCAAACGACAGGGCCTGCTTTAAACATTCAGTACTTC | CASSQTTGPALNIQYF | TRBV4-3 | - | TRBJ2-4 | TRBD1
TGCAGTGCTCCCCGGACTAGCGGGAGTTTCTACAATGAGCAGTTCTTC | CSAPRTSGSFYNEQFF | TRBV20-1 | - | TRBJ2-1 | TRBD2
TGTGCCAGCAGCTTATACTATGAGCAGTTCTTC | CASSLYYEQFF | TRBV7-9 | - | TRBJ2-1 | -
TGTGCCAGCAGTTACTCCTGCCCAGGACAGTACAATCAGCCCCAGCATTTT | CASSYSCPGQYNQPQHF | TRBV6-5 | - | TRBJ1-5 | -
TGTGCCTGGAGTGTACAGGGGGTTACCGGGGAGCTGTTTTTT | CAWSVQGVTGELFF | TRBV30 | few | TRBJ2-2 | TRBD1
TGTGCCACCAGTGATTCCTCCCGACATACGCAGTATTTT | CATSDSSRHTQYF | TRBV24-1 | - | TRBJ2-3 | -
TGTGCCAGCAGCTTGGGCATTAGGGTCCCGAACACTGAAGCTTTCTTT | CASSLGIRVPNTEAFF | TRBV5-6 | - | TRBJ1-1 | -
TGTGCCAGCAGTTTTCAGCGGGAGGGCCGTGGCGGGGAGCTGTTTTTT | CASSFQREGRGGELFF | TRBV28 | few | TRBJ2-2 | TRBD2
TGTGCCACTAGGGCGGGAGTACTGGATACGCAGTATTTT | CATRAGVLDTQYF | TRBV2 | - | TRBJ2-3 | TRBD2
TGTGCCAGCAGCAGGGCAACTAATGAAAAACTGTTTTTT | CASSRATNEKLFF | TRBV3-1 | many | TRBJ1-4 | -
TGTGCCACCAGTGAACCGGGACAGACGAACACCGGGGAGCTGTTTTTT | CATSEPGQTNTGELFF | TRBV24-1 | once | TRBJ2-2 | TRBD1
TGTGCCAGCAGCTTAACAAATAATCCCTATGGCTACACCTTC | CASSLTNNPYGYTF | TRBV7-2 | few | TRBJ1-2 | -
TGTGCCTGGAATCCCGGGAGGGGGCCCTACAATGAGCAGTTCTTC | CAWNPGRGPYNEQFF | TRBV30 | few | TRBJ2-1 | -
TGCAGTGCTAGAGATGGAGCGGGAAACAATGAGCAGTTCTTC | CSARDGAGNNEQFF | TRBV20-1 | - | TRBJ2-1 | TRBD2
TGTGCCAGCAGCGTAGGACAGGGCAACACCATATATTTT | CASSVGQGNTIYF | TRBV9 | few | TRBJ1-3 | TRBD1
TGTGCCAGCAGCTTACAACTTACGGGTTATTCCACCCACTACGAGCAGTACTTC | CASSLQLTGYSTHYEQYF | TRBV7-8 | many | TRBJ2-7 | -
TGTGCCAGCGGTACAGCGGGAGGGCCTTACAATGAGCAGTTCTTC | CASGTAGGPYNEQFF | TRBV7-3 | - | TRBJ2-1 | TRBD2
TGTGCCAGCAGGCCTTTAAGCGGGAGGTTGTTCTTC | CASRPLSGRLFF | TRBV7-2 | - | TRBJ2-1 | TRBD2
TGTGCCAGCAGTGATCCGACAGGGACCTACGAGCAGTACTTC | CASSDPTGTYEQYF | TRBV6-1 | many | TRBJ2-7 | TRBD1
TGTGCCAGCAGCCTTCGTGTCGGCCGGGGAACTAATGAAAAACTGTTTTTT | CASSLRVGRGTNEKLFF | TRBV7-2 | medium-sized | TRBJ1-4 | -
TGCAGTGCTAGTCAGGGGGCTTGGGAAAAACTGTTTTTT | CSASQGAWEKLFF | TRBV20-1 | many | TRBJ1-4 | TRBD1
TGTGCCAGCAGGAGGACTTTCCAAGGCATCGGGGAGCTGTTTTTT | CASRRTFQGIGELFF | TRBV6-1 | many | TRBJ2-2 | -
TGCAGCGTTTTTGAGGGCTACACCTTC | CSVFEGYTF | TRBV29-1 | - | TRBJ1-2 | -
TGTGCCAGCTTTTGGGACAGGATCTACGAGCAGTACTTC | CASFWDRIYEQYF | TRBV7-2 | - | TRBJ2-7 | TRBD1
TGTGCCAGCAGGAAACAGGGATCGAACACCGGGGAGCTGTTTTTT | CASRKQGSNTGELFF | TRBV2 | many | TRBJ2-2 | -